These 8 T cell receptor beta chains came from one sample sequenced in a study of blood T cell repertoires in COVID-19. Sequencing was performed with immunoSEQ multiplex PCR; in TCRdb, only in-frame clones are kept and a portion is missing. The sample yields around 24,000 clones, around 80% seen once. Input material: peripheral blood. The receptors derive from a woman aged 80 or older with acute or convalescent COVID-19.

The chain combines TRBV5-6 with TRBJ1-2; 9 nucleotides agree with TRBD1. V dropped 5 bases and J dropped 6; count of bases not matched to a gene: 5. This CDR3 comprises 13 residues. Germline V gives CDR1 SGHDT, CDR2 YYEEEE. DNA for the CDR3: TGTGCCAGCAGACCCGGGACAGGGAATGGCTACACCTTC. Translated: CASRPGTGNGYTF.

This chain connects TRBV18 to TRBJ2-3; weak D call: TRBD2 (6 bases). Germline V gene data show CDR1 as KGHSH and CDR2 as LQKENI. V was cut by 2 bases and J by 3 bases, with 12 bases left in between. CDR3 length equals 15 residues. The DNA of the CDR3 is TGTGCCAGCTCACCAGGAGGTGGAGGGACAGATACGCAGTATTTT. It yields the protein CASSPGGGGTDTQYF.

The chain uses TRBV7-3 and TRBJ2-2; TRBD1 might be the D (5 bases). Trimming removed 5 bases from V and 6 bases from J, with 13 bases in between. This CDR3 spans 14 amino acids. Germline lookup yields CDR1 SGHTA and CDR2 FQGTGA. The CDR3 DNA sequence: TGTGCCAGCAGCGCGGCAGGGTTCCCCGGGGAGCTGTTTTTT. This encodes CASSAAGFPGELFF.

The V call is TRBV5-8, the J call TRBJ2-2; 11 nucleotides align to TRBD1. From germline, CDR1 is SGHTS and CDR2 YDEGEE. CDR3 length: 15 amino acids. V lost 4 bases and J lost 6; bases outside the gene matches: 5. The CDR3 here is CASSLDRGLAGELFF. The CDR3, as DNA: TGTGCCAGCAGCCTGGACAGGGGGCTAGCCGGGGAGCTGTTTTTT.

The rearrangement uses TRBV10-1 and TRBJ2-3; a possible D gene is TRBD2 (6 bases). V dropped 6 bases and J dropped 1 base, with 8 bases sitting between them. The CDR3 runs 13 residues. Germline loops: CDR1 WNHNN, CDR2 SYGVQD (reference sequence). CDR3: CASSREGTDTQYF. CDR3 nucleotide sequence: TGCGCCAGCAGCAGGGAGGGCACAGATACGCAGTATTTT.

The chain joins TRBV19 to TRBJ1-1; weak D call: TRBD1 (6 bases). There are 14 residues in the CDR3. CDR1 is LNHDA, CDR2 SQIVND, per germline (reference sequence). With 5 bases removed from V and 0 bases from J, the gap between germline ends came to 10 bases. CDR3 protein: CASSLQGLNTEAFF. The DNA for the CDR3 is TGTGCCAGTAGTTTACAGGGACTGAACACTGAAGCTTTCTTT.

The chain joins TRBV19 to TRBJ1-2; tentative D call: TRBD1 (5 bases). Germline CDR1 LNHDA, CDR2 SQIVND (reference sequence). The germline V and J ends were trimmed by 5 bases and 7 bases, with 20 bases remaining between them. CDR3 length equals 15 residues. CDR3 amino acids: CASSLRQIRSSGYTF. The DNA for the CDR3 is TGTGCCAGTAGTTTAAGACAGATTCGTTCCTCTGGCTACACCTTC.

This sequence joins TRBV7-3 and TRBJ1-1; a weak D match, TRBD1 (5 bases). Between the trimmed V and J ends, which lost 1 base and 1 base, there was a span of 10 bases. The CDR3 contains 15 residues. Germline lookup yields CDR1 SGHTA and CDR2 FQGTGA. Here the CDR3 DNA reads TGTGCCAGCAGCTTAAACGGGCAGGGGAACACTGAAGCTTTCTTT. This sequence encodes CASSLNGQGNTEAFF.